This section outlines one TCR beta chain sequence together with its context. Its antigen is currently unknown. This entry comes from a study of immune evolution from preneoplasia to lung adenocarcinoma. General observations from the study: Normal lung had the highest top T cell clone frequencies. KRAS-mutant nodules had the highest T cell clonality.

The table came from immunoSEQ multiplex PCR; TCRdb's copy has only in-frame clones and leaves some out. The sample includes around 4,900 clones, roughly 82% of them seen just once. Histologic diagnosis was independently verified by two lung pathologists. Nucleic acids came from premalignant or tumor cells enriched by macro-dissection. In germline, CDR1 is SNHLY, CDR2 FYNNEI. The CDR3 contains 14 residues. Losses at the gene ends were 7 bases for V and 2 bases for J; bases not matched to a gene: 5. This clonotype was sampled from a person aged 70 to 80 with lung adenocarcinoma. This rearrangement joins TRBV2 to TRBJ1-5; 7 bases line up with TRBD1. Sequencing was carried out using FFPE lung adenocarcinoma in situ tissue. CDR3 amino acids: CASTTGTGNQPQHF. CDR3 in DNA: TGTGCCAGCACTACAGGGACAGGCAATCAGCCCCAGCATTTT.